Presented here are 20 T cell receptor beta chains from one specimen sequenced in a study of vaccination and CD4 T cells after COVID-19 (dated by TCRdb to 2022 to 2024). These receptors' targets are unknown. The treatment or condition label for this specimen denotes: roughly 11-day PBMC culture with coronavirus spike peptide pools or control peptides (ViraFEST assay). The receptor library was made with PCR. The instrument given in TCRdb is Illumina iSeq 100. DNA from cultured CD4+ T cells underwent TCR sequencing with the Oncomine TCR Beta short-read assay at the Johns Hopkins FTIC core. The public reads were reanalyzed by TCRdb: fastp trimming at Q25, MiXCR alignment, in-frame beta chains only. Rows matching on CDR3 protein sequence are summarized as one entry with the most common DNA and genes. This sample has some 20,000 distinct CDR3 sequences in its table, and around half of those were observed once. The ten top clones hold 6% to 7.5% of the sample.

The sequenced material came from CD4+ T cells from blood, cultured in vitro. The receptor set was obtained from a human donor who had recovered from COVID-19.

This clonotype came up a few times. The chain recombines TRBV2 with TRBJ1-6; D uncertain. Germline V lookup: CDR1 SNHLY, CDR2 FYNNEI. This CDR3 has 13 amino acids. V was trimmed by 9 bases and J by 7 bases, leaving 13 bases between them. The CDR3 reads CASLRGVNSPLHF. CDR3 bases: TGTGCCAGTTTGCGTGGGGTAAATTCACCCCTCCACTTT.

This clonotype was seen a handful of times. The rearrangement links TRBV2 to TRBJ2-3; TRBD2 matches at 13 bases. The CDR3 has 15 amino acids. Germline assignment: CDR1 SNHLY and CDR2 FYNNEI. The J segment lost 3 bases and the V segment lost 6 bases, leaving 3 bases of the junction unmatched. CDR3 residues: CASRRTSGSTDTQYF. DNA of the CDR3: TGTGCCAGCAGGCGGACTAGCGGGAGTACAGATACGCAGTATTTT.

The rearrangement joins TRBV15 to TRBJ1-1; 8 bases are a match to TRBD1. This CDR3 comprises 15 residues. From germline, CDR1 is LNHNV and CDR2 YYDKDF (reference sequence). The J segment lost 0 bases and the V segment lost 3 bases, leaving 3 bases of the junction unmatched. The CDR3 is CATSRDRAMNTEAFF. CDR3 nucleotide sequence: TGTGCCACCAGCAGGGACAGGGCAATGAACACTGAAGCTTTCTTT.

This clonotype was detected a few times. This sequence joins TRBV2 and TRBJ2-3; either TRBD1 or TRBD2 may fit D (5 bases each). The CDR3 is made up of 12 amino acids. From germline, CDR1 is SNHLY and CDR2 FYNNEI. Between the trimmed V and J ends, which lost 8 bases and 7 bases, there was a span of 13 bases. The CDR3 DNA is TGTGCCAGCGAGGGGTCCGGGTATACGCAGTATTTT. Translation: CASEGSGYTQYF. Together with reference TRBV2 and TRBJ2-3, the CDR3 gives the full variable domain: EPEVTQTPSHQVTQMGQEVILRCVPISNHLYFYWYRQILGQKVEFLVSFYNNEISEKSEIFDDQFSVERPDGSNFTLKIRSTKLEDSAMYFCASEGSGYTQYFGPGTRLTVL.

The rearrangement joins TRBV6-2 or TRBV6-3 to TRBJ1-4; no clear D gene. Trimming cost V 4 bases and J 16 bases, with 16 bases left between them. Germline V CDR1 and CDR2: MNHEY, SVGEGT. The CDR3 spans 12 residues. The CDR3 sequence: CASSSTRWGTFF. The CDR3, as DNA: TGTGCCAGCAGTTCGACCCGCTGGGGTACGTTTTTT.

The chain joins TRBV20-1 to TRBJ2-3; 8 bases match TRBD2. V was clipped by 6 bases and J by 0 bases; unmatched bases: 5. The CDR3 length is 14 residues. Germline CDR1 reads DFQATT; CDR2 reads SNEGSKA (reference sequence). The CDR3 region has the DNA TGCAGTGCAAGACTAGCGCTTAGCACAGATACGCAGTATTTT. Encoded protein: CSARLALSTDTQYF.

CDR3: CASSPGGAGNQPQHF. CDR3 sequence (DNA): TGCGCCAGCAGCCCTGGGGGGGCGGGCAATCAGCCCCAGCATTTT. This chain links TRBV4-1 with TRBJ1-5; possibly TRBD1 for D (6 bases). CDR1 MGHRA and CDR2 YSYEKL come from the germline V gene. V lost 4 bases, J lost 2 bases, and 12 bases lay in between. This CDR3 is built from 15 residues.

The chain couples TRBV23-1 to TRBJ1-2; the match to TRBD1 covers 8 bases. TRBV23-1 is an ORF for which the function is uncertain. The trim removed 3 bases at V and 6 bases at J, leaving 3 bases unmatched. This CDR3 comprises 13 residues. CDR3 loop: CASSHRTGNGYTF. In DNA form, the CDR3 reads TGCGCCAGCAGTCACCGGACAGGGAATGGCTACACCTTC.

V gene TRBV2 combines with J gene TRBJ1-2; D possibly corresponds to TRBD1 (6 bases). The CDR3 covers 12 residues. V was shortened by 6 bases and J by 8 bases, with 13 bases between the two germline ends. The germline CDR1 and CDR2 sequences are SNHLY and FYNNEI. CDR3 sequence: CASRLYRVGYTF. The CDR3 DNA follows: TGTGCCAGCAGGCTATACAGGGTCGGCTACACCTTC.

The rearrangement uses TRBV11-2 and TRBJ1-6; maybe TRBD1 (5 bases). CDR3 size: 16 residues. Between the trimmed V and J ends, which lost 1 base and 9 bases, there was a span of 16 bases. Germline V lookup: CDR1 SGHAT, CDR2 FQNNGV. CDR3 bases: TGTGCCAGCAGCTTAGTAGGGGCCAAGGGGAGTTCACCCCTCCACTTT. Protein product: CASSLVGAKGSSPLHF.

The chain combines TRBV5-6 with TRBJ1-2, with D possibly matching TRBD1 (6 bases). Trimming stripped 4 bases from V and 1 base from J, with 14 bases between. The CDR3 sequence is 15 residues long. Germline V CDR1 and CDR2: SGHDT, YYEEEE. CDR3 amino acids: CASSPGAGRNYGYTF. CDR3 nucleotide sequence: TGTGCCAGCAGCCCGGGGGCGGGACGTAACTATGGCTACACCTTC.

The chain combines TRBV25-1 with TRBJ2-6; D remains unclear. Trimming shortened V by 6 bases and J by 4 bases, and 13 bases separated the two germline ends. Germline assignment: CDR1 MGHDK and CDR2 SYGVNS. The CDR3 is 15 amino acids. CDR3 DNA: TGTGCCAGCAGCCCCACCGCAGCGGGGGCCAACGTCCTGACTTTC. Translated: CASSPTAAGANVLTF.

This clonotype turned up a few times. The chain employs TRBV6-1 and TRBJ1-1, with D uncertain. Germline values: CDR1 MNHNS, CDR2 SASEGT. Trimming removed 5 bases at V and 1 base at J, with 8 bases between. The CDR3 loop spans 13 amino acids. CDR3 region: CASSIAKNTEAFF. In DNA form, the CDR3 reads TGTGCCAGCAGTATAGCCAAGAACACTGAAGCTTTCTTT.

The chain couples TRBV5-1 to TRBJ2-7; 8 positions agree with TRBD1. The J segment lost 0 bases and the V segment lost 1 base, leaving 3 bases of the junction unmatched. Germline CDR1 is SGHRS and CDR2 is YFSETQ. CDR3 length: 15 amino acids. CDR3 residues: CASSLRQGSSYEQYF. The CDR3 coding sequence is TGCGCCAGCAGCTTGCGACAGGGGAGCTCCTACGAGCAGTACTTC.

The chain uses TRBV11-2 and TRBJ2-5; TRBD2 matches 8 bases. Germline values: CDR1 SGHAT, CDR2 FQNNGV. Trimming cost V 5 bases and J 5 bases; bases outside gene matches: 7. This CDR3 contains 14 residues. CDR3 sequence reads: CASSQSGSRETQYF. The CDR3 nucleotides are TGTGCCAGCAGCCAGAGCGGGAGTAGGGAGACCCAGTACTTC.

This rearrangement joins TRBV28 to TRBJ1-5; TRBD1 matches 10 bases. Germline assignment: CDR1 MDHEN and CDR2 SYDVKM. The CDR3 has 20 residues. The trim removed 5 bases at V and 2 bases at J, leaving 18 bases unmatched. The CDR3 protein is CASSRLTSRDRGRGNQPQHF. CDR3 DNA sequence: TGTGCCAGCAGTCGATTAACGTCCCGGGACAGGGGCCGGGGCAATCAGCCCCAGCATTTT.

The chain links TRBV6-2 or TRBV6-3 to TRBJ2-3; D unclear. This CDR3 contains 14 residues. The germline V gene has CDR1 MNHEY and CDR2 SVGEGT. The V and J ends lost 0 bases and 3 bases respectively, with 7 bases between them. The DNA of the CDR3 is TGTGCCAGCAGTTACTCGGCAGATACAGATACGCAGTATTTT. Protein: CASSYSADTDTQYF.

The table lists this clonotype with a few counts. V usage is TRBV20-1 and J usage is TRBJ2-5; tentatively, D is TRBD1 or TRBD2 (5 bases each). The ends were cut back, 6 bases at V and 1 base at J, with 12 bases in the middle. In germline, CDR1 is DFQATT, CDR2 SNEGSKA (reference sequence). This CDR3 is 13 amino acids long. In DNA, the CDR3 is TGCAGTGCACGTCCCGGGACCCAAGAGACCCAGTACTTC. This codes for CSARPGTQETQYF.

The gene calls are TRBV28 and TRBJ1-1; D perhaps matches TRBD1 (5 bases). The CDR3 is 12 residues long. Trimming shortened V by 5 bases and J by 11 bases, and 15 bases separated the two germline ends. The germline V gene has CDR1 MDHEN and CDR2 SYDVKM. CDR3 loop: CASSTGLRRAFF. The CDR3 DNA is TGTGCCAGCAGTACAGGCCTACGACGGGCTTTCTTT. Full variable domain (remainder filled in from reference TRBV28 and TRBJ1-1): DVKVTQSSRYLVKRTGEKVFLECVQDMDHENMFWYRQDPGLGLRLIYFSYDVKMKEKGDIPEGYSVSREKKERFSLILESASTNQTSMYLCASSTGLRRAFFGQGTRLTVV.

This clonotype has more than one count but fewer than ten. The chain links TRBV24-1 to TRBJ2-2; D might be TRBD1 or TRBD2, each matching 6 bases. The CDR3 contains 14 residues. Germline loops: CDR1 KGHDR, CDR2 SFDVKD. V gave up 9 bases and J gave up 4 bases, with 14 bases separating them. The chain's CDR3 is CATGGGRATGELFF. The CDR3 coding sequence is TGTGCCACCGGTGGGGGGCGAGCCACCGGGGAGCTGTTTTTT.